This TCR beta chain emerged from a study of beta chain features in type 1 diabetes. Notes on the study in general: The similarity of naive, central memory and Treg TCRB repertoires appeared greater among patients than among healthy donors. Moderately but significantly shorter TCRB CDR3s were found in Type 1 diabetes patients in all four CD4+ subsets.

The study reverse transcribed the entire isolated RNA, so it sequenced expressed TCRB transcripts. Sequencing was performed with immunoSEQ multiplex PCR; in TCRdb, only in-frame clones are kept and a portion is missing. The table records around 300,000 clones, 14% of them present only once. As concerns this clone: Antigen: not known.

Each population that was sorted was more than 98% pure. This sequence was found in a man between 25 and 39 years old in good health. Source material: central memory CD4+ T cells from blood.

DNA of the CDR3: TGTGCCACGGGATCTACTCCGTACAATGAGCAGTTCTTC. It is translated as CATGSTPYNEQFF. V is TRBV11-3 and J is TRBJ2-1, with a possible D match to TRBD2 (5 bases). V was pared by 10 bases and J by 4 bases, with 14 bases between. The CDR3 extends over 13 amino acids. Germline V lookup: CDR1 SGHNT, CDR2 YENEEA.